This T cell receptor (beta chain) was sequenced in a study of HIV-infected patients and healthy controls. Alpha and beta constant-region primers primed reverse transcription of approximately 0.55 ug RNA. Separate chain-specific third strand synthesis with multiplexing indices produced the alpha and beta libraries. TCRdb reanalysed the 5' RACE reads using MiXCR and keeps one entry per CDR3 protein. The sample contains roughly 22,000 distinct CDR3 sequences, roughly 7.9% of which appear only once. V was shortened by 10 bases and J by 8 bases, with 14 bases between the two germline ends. This CDR3 region has 11 residues. All unsorted peripheral T cells were captured because whole blood was used without fractionation. This clonotype has a count of ten or more.

The chain couples TRBV23-1 to TRBJ1-1; TRBD1 might be the D (6 bases). TRBV23-1 is labeled an ORF, and its function is uncertain. This TCR came from an adult in good health. The specimen was blood. The CDR3 is CAIAGGREAFF. The CDR3, as DNA: TGCGCCATCGCGGGGGGCCGAGAAGCTTTCTTT.